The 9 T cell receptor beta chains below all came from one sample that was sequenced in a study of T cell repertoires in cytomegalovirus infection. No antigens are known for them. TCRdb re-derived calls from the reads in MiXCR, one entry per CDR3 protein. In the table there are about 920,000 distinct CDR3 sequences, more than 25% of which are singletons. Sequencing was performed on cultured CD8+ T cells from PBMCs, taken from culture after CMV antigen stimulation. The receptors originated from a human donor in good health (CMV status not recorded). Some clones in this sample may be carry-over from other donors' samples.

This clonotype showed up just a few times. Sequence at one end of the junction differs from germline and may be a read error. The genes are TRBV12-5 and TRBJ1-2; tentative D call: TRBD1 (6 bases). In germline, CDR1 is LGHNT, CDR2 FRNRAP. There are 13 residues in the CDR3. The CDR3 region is CASGLSLYGGYTF. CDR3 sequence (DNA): TGTGCTAGTGGTTTGAGCCTTTACGGGGGCTACACCTTT.

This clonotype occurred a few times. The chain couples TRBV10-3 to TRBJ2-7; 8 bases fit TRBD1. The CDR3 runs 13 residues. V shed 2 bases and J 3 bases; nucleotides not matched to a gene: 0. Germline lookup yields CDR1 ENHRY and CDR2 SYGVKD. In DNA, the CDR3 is TGTGCCATCAGTGAGGGACAGGGCTACGAGCAGTACGTC. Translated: CAISEGQGYEQYV.

Here the CDR3 reads CASSGSRTDTQYF. The DNA of the CDR3 is TGTGCCAGCTCGGGGAGTCGCACAGATACGCAGTATTTT. The rearrangement uses TRBV6-5 and TRBJ2-3; D perhaps matches TRBD2 (5 bases). Per the germline V gene, CDR1 is MNHEY and CDR2 is SVGAGI. Trimming cost V 8 bases and J 1 base, with 10 bases left between them. This CDR3 has 13 residues.

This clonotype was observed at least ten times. This CDR3 reads CASSFTGTGADQFF. CDR3 in DNA: TGTGCCAGCAGCTTCACCGGGACAGGGGCAGATCAGTTCTTC. V and J are TRBV7-3 and TRBJ2-1, with 10 positions matching TRBD1. The CDR3 has 14 residues. V gave up 3 bases and J gave up 13 bases; unmatched junction bases: 9. Germline CDR1 SGHTA, CDR2 FQGTGA.

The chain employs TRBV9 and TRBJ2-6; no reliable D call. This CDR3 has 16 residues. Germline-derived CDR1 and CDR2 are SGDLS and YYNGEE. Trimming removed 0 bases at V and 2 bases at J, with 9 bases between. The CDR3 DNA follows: TGTGCCAGCAGCGTAGACGAGGAAACTGGGGCCAACGTCCTGACTTTC. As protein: CASSVDEETGANVLTF.

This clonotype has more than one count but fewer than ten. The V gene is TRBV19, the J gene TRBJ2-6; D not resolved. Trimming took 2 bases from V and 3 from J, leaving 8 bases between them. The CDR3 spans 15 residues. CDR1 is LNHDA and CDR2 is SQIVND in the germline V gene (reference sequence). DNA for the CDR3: TGTGCCAGTAGTATATCTGGGTTTGGGGCCAACGTCCTGACTTTC. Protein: CASSISGFGANVLTF.

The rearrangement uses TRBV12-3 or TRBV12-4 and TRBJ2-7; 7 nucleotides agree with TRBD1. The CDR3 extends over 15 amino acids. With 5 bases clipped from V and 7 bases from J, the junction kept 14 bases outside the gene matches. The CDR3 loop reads CASSTGQLNLGEQYF. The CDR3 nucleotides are TGTGCCAGCAGTACGGGACAGCTGAATCTGGGGGAGCAGTACTTC.

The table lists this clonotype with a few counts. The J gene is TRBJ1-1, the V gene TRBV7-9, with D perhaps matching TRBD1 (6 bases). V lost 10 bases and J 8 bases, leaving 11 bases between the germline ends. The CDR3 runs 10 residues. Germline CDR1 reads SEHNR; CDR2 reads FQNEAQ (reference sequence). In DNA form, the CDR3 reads TGTGCCACCAAGGACAGAGAAGCTTTCTTT. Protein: CATKDREAFF.

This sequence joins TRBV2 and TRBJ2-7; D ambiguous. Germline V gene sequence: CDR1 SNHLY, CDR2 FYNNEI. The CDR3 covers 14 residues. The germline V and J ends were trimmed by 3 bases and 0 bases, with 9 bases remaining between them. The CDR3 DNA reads TGTGCCAGCAGTGACCCACGGAGCTCCTACGAGCAGTACTTC. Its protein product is CASSDPRSSYEQYF.